This TCR beta chain was retrieved from a study of T cell responses to AZD1222 COVID-19 vaccine. Comments on this clone: Its antigen is as yet unknown.

Study-level findings and limits: The reported proportion of spike-specific TCRs targeting unmutated variant regions was nearly half.

Repertoires were generated with immunoSEQ multiplex PCR, while TCRdb's copy carries only in-frame clones and drops some. The sample holds more than 150,000 clones; about nine tenths are singletons and the top ten take roughly 1.6%. Germline loops: CDR1 SGHRS, CDR2 YFSETQ. The CDR3 has 15 residues. The V and J ends lost 8 bases and 0 bases respectively, with 17 bases between them. Here the sequenced sample was peripheral blood, taken on day 0 of AZD1222 vaccination. The rearrangement joins TRBV5-1 to TRBJ2-5, with D possibly being TRBD1 (6 bases). The sequence was obtained from an adult in good health. CDR3 sequence reads: CASLEGDTYQETQYF. The CDR3 bases are TGCGCCAGTCTAGAGGGGGACACGTACCAAGAGACCCAGTACTTC.